Each of the 27 T cell receptor beta chains below was sequenced from the same sample in a study of blood T cells in healthy people across ages. Primed by a sample-barcoded 5' primer and a J-beta primer mix, a second PCR proceeded for 7 to 11 cycles. Each CDR3 protein is one row after TCRdb ran MiXCR on the 5' RACE reads. The data show roughly 1,800,000 distinct CDR3 sequences, 40% to 55% seen once. The sample was blood. The receptors here all came from a woman in her thirties or forties in good health.

This clonotype was found many times. CDR3 coding DNA: TGCGCCAGCAGCCAACGACTAGCGAACAATGAGCAGTTCTTC. It codes for CASSQRLANNEQFF. The chain carries TRBV4-3 and TRBJ2-1; 8 bases are shared with TRBD2. After removal of 2 bases from V and 5 bases from J, the junction contained 2 bases not matched to a gene. The CDR3 length is 14 residues. Germline V gene lookup returns CDR1 LGHNA and CDR2 YSLEER.

This clonotype occurred many times. The chain employs TRBV7-2 and TRBJ2-7, with 7 bases matching TRBD1. The CDR3 has 15 amino acids. The germline V gene has CDR1 SGHTA and CDR2 FQGNSA. V lost 0 bases, J lost 2 bases, and 4 bases stayed unmatched. The CDR3 loop reads CASSLAGTVTYEQYF. The CDR3 coding sequence is TGTGCCAGCAGCTTAGCCGGGACAGTCACCTACGAGCAGTACTTC.

In regard to this clonotype: An end of the junction differs from the germline gene, which may be a read error. The chain has TRBV4-2 and TRBJ2-7, with D possibly TRBD1 on 6 matching bases. This CDR3 contains 12 residues. Germline V gene lookup returns CDR1 LGHNA and CDR2 YNFKEQ. For the CDR3, the DNA is TGCGCCAGCAGCCAAGGGGGTGACGAGCAGTACTTC. This gives the protein CASSQGGDEQYF.

The table lists this clonotype with a few counts. The rearrangement joins TRBV5-1 to TRBJ1-4; D is perhaps TRBD1 (6 bases). Germline V lookup: CDR1 SGHRS, CDR2 YFSETQ. V lost 4 bases and J lost 7, with 20 bases in between. The CDR3 runs to 16 residues. In DNA form, the CDR3 reads TGCGCCAGCAGCCCGGGGGGCTACAGCGGCGGTGAAAAACTGTTTTTT. This encodes CASSPGGYSGGEKLFF. Based on the CDR3 plus reference TRBV5-1 and TRBJ1-4, the full variable domain is KAGVTQTPRYLIKTRGQQVTLSCSPISGHRSVSWYQQTPGQGLQFLFEYFSETQRNKGNFPGRFSGRQFSNSRSEMNVSTLELGDSALYLCASSPGGYSGGEKLFFGSGTQLSVL.

This clonotype was seen at least ten times. The J gene is TRBJ2-7, the V gene TRBV4-1; D gene ambiguous. Trimming took off 1 base at V and 4 bases at J, with 17 bases between the two ends. The germline CDR1 and CDR2 sequences are MGHRA and YSYEKL. The CDR3 length is 16 residues. The CDR3, as DNA: TGCGCCAGCAGCCAAGTATCTGGCCAGGCGGTGTACGAGCAGTACTTC. Protein: CASSQVSGQAVYEQYF.

This clonotype was seen more than once but under ten times. CDR3 residues: CSVRSGDEQYF. DNA for the CDR3: TGCAGCGTCCGATCAGGGGACGAGCAGTACTTC. The chain links TRBV29-1 to TRBJ2-4, with TRBD1 as a possible D gene (6 bases). With the DNA end fitting TRBJ2-7 better, the J assignment may be wrong. The CDR3 has 11 amino acids. CDR1 is SQVTM and CDR2 is ANQGSEA in the germline V gene.

The chain joins TRBV13 to TRBJ1-2; TRBD1 aligns across 8 bases. Germline values: CDR1 PRHDT, CDR2 FYEKMQ (reference sequence). Trimming took 4 bases from V and 9 from J; bases not matched to a gene: 10. The length of the CDR3 is 14 residues. The CDR3 region has the DNA TGTGCCAGCAGCTCCGGACAGGGCCAGCATAGCTACACCTTC. This translates into CASSSGQGQHSYTF.

The genes are TRBV7-2 and TRBJ2-1; D is unresolved. Germline V gene lookup returns CDR1 SGHTA and CDR2 FQGNSA. CDR3 length: 8 amino acids. The CDR3 protein is CAYCEQFF. The CDR3 coding sequence is TGTGCTTATTGTGAGCAGTTCTTC.

This chain uses TRBV7-9 with TRBJ2-2; tentative D call: TRBD2 (6 bases). The V and J ends lost 8 bases and 7 bases respectively, with 17 bases between them. The CDR3 extends over 14 amino acids. The germline gives CDR1 SEHNR, CDR2 FQNEAQ (reference sequence). The CDR3 loop is CASPGEGFHGELFF. Written as DNA, the CDR3 is TGTGCCAGCCCGGGAGAAGGGTTTCACGGGGAGCTGTTTTTT.

The chain recombines TRBV7-8 with TRBJ2-1, with 7 bases matching TRBD2. Losses at the gene ends were 5 bases for V and 6 bases for J; bases not matched to a gene: 10. The germline gives CDR1 SGHVS, CDR2 FQNEAQ. This CDR3 is 15 amino acids long. The CDR3 bases are TGTGCCAGCAGCCCCGGACTAGATAGGTCCAATGAGCAGTTCTTC. Its protein is CASSPGLDRSNEQFF.

This clonotype was observed once. The chain uses TRBV7-9 and TRBJ1-1; D uncertain. V was trimmed by 8 bases and J by 11 bases, leaving 21 bases between them. The CDR3 runs 13 residues. Germline V lookup: CDR1 SEHNR, CDR2 FQNEAQ (reference sequence). CDR3 sequence (DNA): TGTGCCAGCCAATCCAATGAGGGCGTCTTGGCTTTCTTT. It yields the protein CASQSNEGVLAFF.

The J gene is TRBJ2-5, the V gene TRBV20-1; 10 positions agree with TRBD1. J gave up 2 bases and V 4 bases, and 1 base lay outside the gene matches. The CDR3 loop spans 13 amino acids. In germline, CDR1 is DFQATT, CDR2 SNEGSKA (reference sequence). CDR3 amino acids: CSATDRGQETQYF. DNA of the CDR3: TGCAGTGCTACGGACAGGGGGCAAGAGACCCAGTACTTC.

Turning to this clonotype: At one end the junction does not follow the germline gene, possibly because of a read error. The V and J genes are TRBV4-2 and TRBJ2-3; D gene unclear. The germline gives CDR1 LGHNA, CDR2 YNFKEQ. The CDR3 runs 16 residues. The CDR3 DNA reads TGCGCCAGCAGCCGAGAATGGGCCGCTAGCACAGATACGCAGTATTTT. Protein sequence: CASSREWAASTDTQYF.

This clonotype has at least ten counts. The CDR3 loop reads CASSSQFGETQYF. The CDR3 DNA is TGTGCCAGCAGCAGTCAGTTTGGGGAGACCCAGTACTTC. The chain uses TRBV7-2 and TRBJ2-5, with unresolved D. Germline values: CDR1 SGHTA, CDR2 FQGNSA. The V gene lost 5 bases and the J gene lost 5 bases, with 12 bases spanning the gap. The CDR3 has 13 residues. The full variable domain, in which reference TRBV7-2 and TRBJ2-5 provide the parts outside the CDR3, is GAGVSQSPSNKVTEKGKDVELRCDPISGHTALYWYRQSLGQGLEFLIYFQGNSAPDKSGLPSDRFSAERTGGSVSTLTIQRTQQEDSAVYLCASSSQFGETQYFGPGTRLLVL.

In its sample, this clonotype was seen a few times. The V gene is TRBV7-2, the J gene TRBJ1-2; 9 bases align to TRBD1. The ends lost 0 bases at V and 7 bases at J; junction bases unmatched: 12. The CDR3 spans 17 residues. Germline CDR1 and CDR2: SGHTA and FQGNSA. The CDR3 sequence is CASSLAGTGFSHSGYTF. The CDR3 DNA sequence: TGTGCCAGCAGCTTAGCGGGGACAGGGTTTTCTCATAGTGGCTACACCTTC.

This clonotype appeared a few times. The chain couples TRBV28 to TRBJ2-5; the D is unclear. Per germline, CDR1 MDHEN and CDR2 SYDVKM. V gave up 2 bases and J gave up 6 bases, with 10 bases separating them. The CDR3 has 13 amino acids. The CDR3 here is CASSLDGSQTQYF. The CDR3, as DNA: TGTGCCAGCAGTTTAGATGGGTCGCAGACCCAGTACTTC.

The chain joins TRBV6-5 to TRBJ1-2; TRBD1 matches 9 bases. V lost 0 bases, J lost 8 bases, and 7 bases stayed unmatched. CDR3 length equals 15 residues. CDR1 MNHEY and CDR2 SVGAGI come from the germline V gene. Here the CDR3 DNA reads TGTGCCAGCAGTTACTCGGTGACAGGGGGAGAAGGCTACACCTTC. Translated, it gives CASSYSVTGGEGYTF.

This clonotype was seen more than once but under ten times. The chain joins TRBV7-2 to TRBJ2-3; 7 bases are a match to TRBD1. The CDR3 loop spans 15 amino acids. CDR1 and CDR2 from the germline V gene are SGHTA and FQGNSA. Trimming at V came to 4 bases and at J to 6 bases, leaving 10 bases not matched to a gene. Here the CDR3 reads CASSYQTGLADTQYF. The CDR3 DNA follows: TGTGCCAGCAGCTACCAGACAGGGCTGGCGGATACGCAGTATTTT.

This chain joins TRBV29-1 and TRBJ2-4, with a possible D match to TRBD2 (5 bases). The CDR3 consists of 13 residues. Trimming stripped 2 bases from V and 8 bases from J, with 13 bases between. CDR1 SQVTM and CDR2 ANQGSEA come from the germline V gene. The DNA for the CDR3 is TGCAGCGTTGAATTCGACTATCCGGACATTCAGTACTTC. It encodes CSVEFDYPDIQYF.

This clonotype showed up just a few times. J is TRBJ2-1 and V is TRBV4-3; D may be TRBD2 (5 bases). The germline V and J ends were trimmed by 0 bases and 15 bases, with 15 bases remaining between them. The CDR3 totals 13 residues. Germline V gene data show CDR1 as LGHNA and CDR2 as YSLEER. The CDR3 loop is CASSQDAERAAFF. The CDR3 bases are TGCGCCAGCAGCCAAGATGCGGAGAGGGCAGCGTTCTTC.

This clonotype was observed once. J is TRBJ2-1 and V is TRBV2; D is undetermined. Germline V gene sequence: CDR1 SNHLY, CDR2 FYNNEI. Trimming took off 6 bases at V and 9 bases at J, with 15 bases between the two ends. There are 13 residues in the CDR3. The CDR3 nucleotides are TGTGCCAGCAGCCTGAATGGGGTAATTGAGCAGTTCTTC. Its translation is CASSLNGVIEQFF.

This clonotype was observed a few times. The rearrangement joins TRBV5-1 to TRBJ2-5; the D is unclear. The J call may be mistaken, given a closer DNA end match to TRBJ2-7. The germline gives CDR1 SGHRS, CDR2 YFSETQ. The CDR3 consists of 18 residues. CDR3 residues: CASSLGRPQSPREYEQYF. The CDR3 bases are TGCGCCAGCAGCTTGGGACGGCCCCAATCCCCTAGAGAGTACGAGCAGTACTTC.

There are a few counts of this clonotype. The rearrangement uses TRBV28 and TRBJ2-5; 8 bases match TRBD2. V was clipped by 1 base and J by 7 bases; unmatched bases: 5. From germline, CDR1 is MDHEN and CDR2 SYDVKM. This CDR3 contains 14 residues. The CDR3 here is CASSLSGGDGTQYF. CDR3 bases: TGTGCCAGCAGTTTATCCGGGGGGGATGGGACCCAGTACTTC.

V and J are TRBV20-1 and TRBJ1-4; possible D gene TRBD1, 5 bases. The CDR3 covers 15 residues. V gave up 1 base and J gave up 0 bases, with 9 bases separating them. Germline assignment: CDR1 DFQATT and CDR2 SNEGSKA (reference sequence). The CDR3 reads CSARALGATNEKLFF. Written as DNA, the CDR3 is TGCAGTGCTAGAGCCTTAGGGGCAACTAATGAAAAACTGTTTTTT.

The chain joins TRBV11-2 to TRBJ2-5, with 8 bases that match TRBD2. The CDR3 spans 16 residues. With V trimmed by 0 bases and J by 4 bases, 7 bases remained unmatched. Germline V CDR1 and CDR2: SGHAT, FQNNGV. The CDR3 DNA follows: TGTGCCAGCAGCTTAGATCGGACTAGCAGGGGAGAGACCCAGTACTTC. Protein product: CASSLDRTSRGETQYF.

The genes are TRBV4-1 and TRBJ2-1; 8 bases agree with TRBD2. Losses at the gene ends were 5 bases for V and 8 bases for J; bases not matched to a gene: 8. CDR1 and CDR2 from the germline V gene are MGHRA and YSYEKL. This CDR3 spans 14 amino acids. In DNA, the CDR3 is TGCGCCAGCAGCAGCCCCGGGACTAGTGATGAGCAGTTCTTC. Translated: CASSSPGTSDEQFF.

The chain employs TRBV12-3 or TRBV12-4 and TRBJ1-5; D perhaps matches TRBD1 (5 bases). This CDR3 comprises 15 residues. The V and J ends lost 6 bases and 3 bases respectively, with 15 bases between them. The CDR3 nucleotides read TGTGCCAGCAGACCGGGACGGATGCCCAATCAGCCCCAGCATTTT. Amino acids: CASRPGRMPNQPQHF.